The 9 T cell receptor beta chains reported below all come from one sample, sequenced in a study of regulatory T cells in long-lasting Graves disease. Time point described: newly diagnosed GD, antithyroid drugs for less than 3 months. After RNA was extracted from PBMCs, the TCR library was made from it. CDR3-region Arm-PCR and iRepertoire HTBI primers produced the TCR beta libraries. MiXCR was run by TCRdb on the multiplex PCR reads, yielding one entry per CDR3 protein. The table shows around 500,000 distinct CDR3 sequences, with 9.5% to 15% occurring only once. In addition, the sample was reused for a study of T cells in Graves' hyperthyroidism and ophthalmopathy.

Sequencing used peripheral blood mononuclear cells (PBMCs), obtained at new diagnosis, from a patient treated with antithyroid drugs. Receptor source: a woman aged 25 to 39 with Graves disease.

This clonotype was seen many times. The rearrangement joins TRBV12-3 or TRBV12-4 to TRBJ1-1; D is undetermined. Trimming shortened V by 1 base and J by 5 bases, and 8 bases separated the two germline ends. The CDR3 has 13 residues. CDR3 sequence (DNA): TGTGCCAGCAGTTTAGACATCTTGACTGAAGCTTTCTTT. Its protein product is CASSLDILTEAFF.

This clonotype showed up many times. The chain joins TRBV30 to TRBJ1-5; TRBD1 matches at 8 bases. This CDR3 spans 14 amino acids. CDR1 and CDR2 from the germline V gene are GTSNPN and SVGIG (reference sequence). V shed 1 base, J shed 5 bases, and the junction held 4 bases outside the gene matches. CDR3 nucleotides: TGTGCCTGGAGTGGGGGCAGGGGGCATCAGCCCCAGCATTTT. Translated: CAWSGGRGHQPQHF.

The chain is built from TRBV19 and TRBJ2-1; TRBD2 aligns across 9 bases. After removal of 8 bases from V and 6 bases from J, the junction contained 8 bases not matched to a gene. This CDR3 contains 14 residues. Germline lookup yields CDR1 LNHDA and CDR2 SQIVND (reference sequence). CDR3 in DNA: TGTGCCAGTGGGGGCGGGAGGGCCGGCAATGAGCAGTTCTTC. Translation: CASGGGRAGNEQFF. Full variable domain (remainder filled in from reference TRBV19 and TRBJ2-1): DGGITQSPKYLFRKEGQNVTLSCEQNLNHDAMYWYRQDPGQGLRLIYYSQIVNDFQKGDIAEGYSVSREKKESFPLTVTSAQKNPTAFYLCASGGGRAGNEQFFGPGTRLTVL.

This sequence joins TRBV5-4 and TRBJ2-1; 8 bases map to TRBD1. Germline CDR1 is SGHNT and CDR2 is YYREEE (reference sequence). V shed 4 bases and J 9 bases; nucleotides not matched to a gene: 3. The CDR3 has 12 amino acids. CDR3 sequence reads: CASSAQGAEQFF. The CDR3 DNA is TGTGCCAGCAGCGCGCAGGGGGCTGAGCAGTTCTTC.

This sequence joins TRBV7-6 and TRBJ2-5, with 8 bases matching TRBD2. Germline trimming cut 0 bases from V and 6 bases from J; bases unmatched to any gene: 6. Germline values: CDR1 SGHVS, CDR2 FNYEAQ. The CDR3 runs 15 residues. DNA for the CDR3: TGTGCCAGCAGCTTAGCGGGCGGGAGGCGGAAGACCCAGTACTTC. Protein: CASSLAGGRRKTQYF.

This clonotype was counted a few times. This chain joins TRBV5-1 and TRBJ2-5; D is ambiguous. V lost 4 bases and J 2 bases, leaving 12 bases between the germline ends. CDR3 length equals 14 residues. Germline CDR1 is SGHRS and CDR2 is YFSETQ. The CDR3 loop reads CASSNGRIQETQYF. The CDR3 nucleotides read TGCGCCAGCAGCAACGGCAGAATACAAGAGACCCAGTACTTC.

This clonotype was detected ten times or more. The CDR3 loop is CSVGQTTEQYF. The CDR3 region has the DNA TGCAGCGTTGGGCAGACTACGGAGCAGTACTTC. This chain joins TRBV29-1 and TRBJ2-7, with D perhaps TRBD2 (5 bases). There are 11 residues in the CDR3. CDR1 is SQVTM and CDR2 is ANQGSEA in the germline V gene. V was pared by 4 bases and J by 7 bases, with 11 bases between.

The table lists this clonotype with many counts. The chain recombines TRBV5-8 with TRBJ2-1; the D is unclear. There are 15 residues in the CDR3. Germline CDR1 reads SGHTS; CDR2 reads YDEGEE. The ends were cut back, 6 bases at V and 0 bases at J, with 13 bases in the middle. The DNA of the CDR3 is TGTGCCAGCACCCAGGCCCGAAGCTCCTACAATGAGCAGTTCTTC. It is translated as CASTQARSSYNEQFF.

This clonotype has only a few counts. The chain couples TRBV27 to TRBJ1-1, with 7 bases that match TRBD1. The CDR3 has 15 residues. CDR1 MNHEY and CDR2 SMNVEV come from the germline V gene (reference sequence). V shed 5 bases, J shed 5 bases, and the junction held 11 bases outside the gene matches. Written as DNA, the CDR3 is TGTGCCAGCAGTCGGAGACCGGGACAGACGACTGAAGCTTTCTTT. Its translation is CASSRRPGQTTEAFF.